Listed below are T cell receptor beta chains from one sample, sequenced in a study of blood T cells in healthy people across ages. A single record per CDR3 protein comes from TCRdb applying MiXCR to the 5' RACE reads. Of hundreds of thousands of distinct CDR3 sequences in the sample, 58% were seen once. The sequenced material came from blood. The receptors derive from a man aged 60 to 69 in good health. Each CDR3 is given without its conserved first and last residue.

j_gene,v_gene,len,CDR3aa
TRBJ1-5,TRBV4-1,15,ASSQPAGTGGAQPQH
TRBJ2-1,TRBV9,15,ASSVAARGLAGHEQF
TRBJ1-2,TRBV12-3/TRBV12-4,11,ASSNGQVYGYT
TRBJ2-6,TRBV29-1,13,SVEGGLAGANVLT
TRBJ2-7,TRBV7-2,11,ASSFPGGYEQY
TRBJ2-5,TRBV5-1,12,ASSLDVGPQTQY
TRBJ2-3,TRBV6-6,12,ASSYSGSPDTQY
TRBJ2-3,TRBV12-3/TRBV12-4,14,ASSLGPRRGTDTQY
TRBJ2-1,TRBV6-2/TRBV6-3,11,ASSYSQNNEQF
TRBJ2-3,TRBV21-1,12,ASSQWRGQDTQY
TRBJ1-2,TRBV7-9,11,ASSLEDGYGYT
TRBJ2-5,TRBV7-9,14,ASSLRWADAQETQY
TRBJ1-5,TRBV7-2,10,ASSTQNQPQH
TRBJ1-1,TRBV4-2,12,ARSQDGKNTEAF
TRBJ2-3,TRBV12-3/TRBV12-4,15,ASSLGRTGGGTDTQY
TRBJ2-3,TRBV24-1,13,ATSDLQPPTDTQY
TRBJ1-2,TRBV12-3/TRBV12-4,12,ASSPGLSLYGYT
TRBJ2-5,TRBV28,11,ASSSAVQETQY
TRBJ2-1,TRBV4-1,15,ASSHSTSGGNRDEQF
TRBJ1-2,TRBV2,11,ASSESRGDGYT
TRBJ1-2,TRBV4-2,10,ASSQDPGGYT
NA,TRBV5-6,12,ASSKTGAMETQY
TRBJ2-5,TRBV29-1,11,SVNWGAQETQY
TRBJ2-3,TRBV12-3/TRBV12-4,12,ASSFDSFGDTQY
TRBJ2-5,TRBV7-8,14,ASSLDSGGAQETQY
TRBJ2-1,TRBV3-1,13,ASSQAGTEHNEQF
TRBJ2-5,TRBV12-3/TRBV12-4,12,ASSPRTDEETQY
TRBJ1-2,TRBV7-2,13,ASSLGTRSNYGYT
TRBJ2-1,TRBV7-9,11,ASSLAQRNEQF
NA,TRBV12-3/TRBV12-4,10,ASGTSEETQY
TRBJ1-2,TRBV4-1,14,ASSPTSGGRGYGYT
TRBJ1-2,TRBV6-1,15,ASRTSRDRDPNYGYT
TRBJ1-1,TRBV9,13,ASSGGGGENTEAF
TRBJ1-1,TRBV7-2,12,ASRPDRGITEAF
TRBJ2-1,TRBV10-3,12,ATSGRGRGDEQF
TRBJ1-4,TRBV5-5,11,ASSLVTAEKLF
TRBJ2-1,TRBV29-1,14,SVSKGPGTGSNEQF
TRBJ2-3,TRBV15,12,ATNTGLVADTQY
TRBJ2-5,TRBV7-2,13,ASSLTGLAEETQY
TRBJ2-7,TRBV7-2,12,ASSPKTVPYEQY
TRBJ2-5,TRBV28,14,ASNPPLGAGVGAQY
TRBJ2-5,TRBV12-3/TRBV12-4,13,ASSPGTGLQAVRY
TRBJ2-1,TRBV20-1,11,RAAGTGTQVQF
TRBJ2-5,TRBV7-9,11,ASSLVGSETQY
TRBJ2-2,TRBV5-1,12,ASSLDRATGELF
TRBJ1-2,TRBV18,11,ASSPGTNHGYT
TRBJ2-1,TRBV6-2/TRBV6-3,15,ASSRNRGEIGLNEQF
TRBJ1-6,TRBV10-3,14,AISGGGSNRGSPLH
TRBJ2-1,TRBV5-1,14,ASSLVPGTPYNGQF
TRBJ2-7,TRBV7-2,13,ASRKLAGGPYEQY
TRBJ2-1,TRBV6-6,15,ASSKSRRRGAPDEQF
TRBJ2-3,TRBV20-1,15,SASQTLAGGAVDTQY
TRBJ2-7,TRBV7-9,12,ASSFSRTSYEQY
TRBJ2-5,TRBV29-1,17,SVDGGTSGTRTIQETQY
TRBJ2-5,TRBV9,14,ASSGGSGGFQETQY
TRBJ2-3,TRBV12-3/TRBV12-4,10,AARGGTDTQY
TRBJ2-5,TRBV29-1,10,SVVGDLETQY
TRBJ2-4,TRBV2,15,ASPGTGGTGAKNIQY
TRBJ2-3,TRBV24-1,12,ATSDVTGRDTQY